This T cell receptor (beta chain) emerged from a study of shared clonotypes between healthy human individuals (dated by TCRdb to 2019 to 2021). Regarding the complete study: The cohort comprised two women and a few men aged 18 to 49 years. Per donor, three plates each were used for CD4 naive and CD4 memory, two for CD8 naive, and one for CD8 memory. Blood TCR repertoires of roughly five healthy adults were deeply sequenced to estimate repertoire size and the extent of clonotype sharing between individuals. Libraries were prepared and TCR repertoires were sequenced by different laboratories using diverse techniques, in order to increase sequencing depth and limit assay-specific biases. Each donor's leukapheresis produced roughly between about 0.85 and 10 billion PBMCs. Overall study results and their limits: Sampling was restricted to blood, and TCR repertoires in tissue are likely to differ from TCR repertoires in blood. Compared with non-shared clonotypes, clonotypes shared by all four sorted-subset donors had higher generation probabilities. Pairwise subsampling indicated that sequencing depth was expected to affect the degree of clonotype sharing among donors. Naive subsets generally had larger estimated clonotype richness than memory subsets did. Sharing across several donors was observed for around 4.8% of naive CD4, 3% to 3.5% of naive CD8, 2% to 2.5% of memory CD4, and over 0.3% of memory CD8 clonotypes. Because the study included a small number of donors, the genetic and exposure-history diversity represented was limited. Incomplete sequencing was indicated by rarefaction of sorted-subset datasets, despite the large sequencing depth.

Donors were healthy HIV-negative adults with no recently reported acute infections or vaccinations. Every donor was a Caucasian adult living in Nashville, Tennessee, USA. CD4+ T cells were enriched through magnetic negative selection, after which naive cells were positively selected on CD45RA and the remaining negative fraction served as the memory subset. Blood was collected by leukapheresis, and PBMCs were isolated by Ficoll-Histopaque density gradient centrifugation and then cryopreserved in liquid nitrogen vapor phase. Analytical flow cytometry was used to check the purity and quantity of each magnetically sorted T cell population. Genomic DNA was isolated from every sorted fraction and measured by UV absorbance on a Nanodrop 2000c. Compared with germline, V lacks 6 bases and J lacks 10 bases; bases without a gene match: 21. The CDR3 runs 19 residues from the cysteine to the phenylalanine. Only CDR3 DNA is held: 57 bases, read in frame from base 1. CDR1 and CDR2, per the germline V gene, are SGHTA and FQGNSA.

Points on this clone: The antigen it binds to is not known. Per-nucleotide qualities are absent, and no much larger clonotype sits a single base away.

Using the deep immunoSEQ assay, TCR CDR3 regions were amplified from genomic DNA by multiplex PCR. Extracted genomic DNA from each cell subset was spread evenly across all wells of several immunoSEQ 96-well plates, with each plate serving as a replicate. For sorted subsets, about 200 ng genomic DNA, equal to 30,000 or so T cell genomes, was loaded into each replicate PCR. Purified libraries were measured with a Qubit 3.0 fluorometer, size-checked on a Bioanalyzer 2100, and measured again with the KAPA Library Quantification kit. Every immunoSEQ 96-well plate was sequenced on a separate single-read 150-cycle Illumina NextSeq 550 flow cell. The study's processing was this. Because the immunoSEQ output held only junctional sequences and lacked quality scores, the filtering could not match the filtering applied to full-length reads. To assign V/J genes and CDR3, sequences were annotated using PyIR, a Python wrapper for IgBLAST v1.9, with IMGT germline references. Reads were removed for weak V/J assignments (E-value above 1e-6), missing CDR3, stop codons, out-of-frame junctions, or ambiguous translated residues. A V3J clonotype was defined by an identical inferred V gene, J gene, and CDR3 amino acid sequence. Percentage overlap between repertoires was computed as shared unique clonotypes divided by the size of the smaller repertoire. Richness of each repertoire was evaluated using RTK rarefaction, the Chao1 estimator, and Recon v2.1 estimates of unobserved clonotypes. For all TCRbeta clonotypes obtained by the gDNA method from a few donors, generation probabilities were computed with OLGA. TCRdb retrieved this table from immuneACCESS and kept in-frame rearrangements only. Not all clones are present; in checked studies, unresolved V genes account for under half, and no reason is known for the remainder. Clonal size and the V and J genes are those of that table, whereas D and trimming came from the DNA. A total of millions of clones appear in this sample, around nine tenths of them only once. Around 0.15% of the sample goes to the ten largest clones.

This TCR derives from a man younger than 30 in good health. Sequencing was done on a sample of naive CD4+ T cells sorted from blood. The sample's cell subset or site label, decoded: CD45RA+ positively selected. Recombination linked TRBV7-2 to TRBJ2-1; 13 middle bases align to TRBD2. The DNA sequence is TGTGCCAGCAGACCCCCCCCCACTAGCGGGAGGGCCTGGAATCTAGAGCAGTTCTTC. This is translated as CASRPPPTSGRAWNLEQFF.